This TCR beta chain was recovered during a study of cytomegalovirus exposure and HLA in healthy donors. Use of 60 Vbeta and 13 Jbeta primers characterized the PCR. Sequencing used immunoSEQ multiplex PCR; TCRdb keeps in-frame clones, though not all of them. This sample has about 150,000 clones, with around 79% found just once. This CDR3 is built from 15 residues. Germline lookup yields CDR1 MNHNS and CDR2 SASEGT. Trimming removed 0 bases from V and 4 bases from J, with 10 bases in between. The sequencing sample was made of PBMCs. V usage is TRBV6-1 and J usage is TRBJ1-3; no definite D call. This clonotype was obtained from a human donor in good health. The CDR3 loop reads CASSEASVRGNTIYF. In DNA, the CDR3 is TGTGCCAGCAGTGAAGCGTCCGTGCGGGGAAACACCATATATTTT.